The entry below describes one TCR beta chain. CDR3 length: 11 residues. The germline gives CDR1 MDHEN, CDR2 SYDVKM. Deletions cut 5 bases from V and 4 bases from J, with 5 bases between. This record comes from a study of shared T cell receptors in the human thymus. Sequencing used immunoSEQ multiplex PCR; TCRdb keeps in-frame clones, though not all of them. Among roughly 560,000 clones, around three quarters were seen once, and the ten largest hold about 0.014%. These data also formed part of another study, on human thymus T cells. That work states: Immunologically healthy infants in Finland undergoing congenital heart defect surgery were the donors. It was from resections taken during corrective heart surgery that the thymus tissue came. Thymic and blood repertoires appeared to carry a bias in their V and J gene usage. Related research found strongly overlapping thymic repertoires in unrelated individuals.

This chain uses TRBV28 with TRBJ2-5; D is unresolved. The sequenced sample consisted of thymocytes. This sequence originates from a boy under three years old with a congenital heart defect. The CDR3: CASSTRETQYF. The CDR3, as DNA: TGTGCCAGCAGTACCAGAGAGACCCAGTACTTC.